This entry concerns a single T cell receptor (beta chain). Antigen specificity is unknown. Libraries were prepared by immunoSEQ multiplex PCR; TCRdb keeps only in-frame clonotypes and omits some of them. The sample includes approximately 37,000 clones, over 85% of them seen just once. The data stem from a study of graft-versus-host responses after intestinal transplantation. Study context: Each recipient received a multivisceral, liver-intestinal, or isolated intestinal graft. Induction using anti-thymocyte globulin, followed by tacrolimus and steroids for 3 to 4 years, was given to all recipients.

V shed 8 bases and J shed 3 bases, with 14 bases lying between them. This CDR3 spans 13 amino acids. Germline CDR1 is MDHEN and CDR2 is SYDVKM. General study findings and limits: Detection of GvH clones occurred in recipient marrow, and some had their first appearance in ileum or blood. Graft-versus-host to host-versus-graft clonal ratios in allografts were high in patients with graft-donor T cell macrochimerism.

The receptor was derived from a human patient who received an intestinal transplant, so some T cells may come from the graft donor. This material consisted of PBMCs, taken roughly 780 days after intestinal transplantation. The chain has TRBV28 and TRBJ2-7; weak D call: TRBD1 (6 bases). CDR3 residues: CASGEQGNYEQYF. As DNA, the CDR3 is TGTGCCAGCGGAGAACAGGGAAACTACGAGCAGTACTTC.